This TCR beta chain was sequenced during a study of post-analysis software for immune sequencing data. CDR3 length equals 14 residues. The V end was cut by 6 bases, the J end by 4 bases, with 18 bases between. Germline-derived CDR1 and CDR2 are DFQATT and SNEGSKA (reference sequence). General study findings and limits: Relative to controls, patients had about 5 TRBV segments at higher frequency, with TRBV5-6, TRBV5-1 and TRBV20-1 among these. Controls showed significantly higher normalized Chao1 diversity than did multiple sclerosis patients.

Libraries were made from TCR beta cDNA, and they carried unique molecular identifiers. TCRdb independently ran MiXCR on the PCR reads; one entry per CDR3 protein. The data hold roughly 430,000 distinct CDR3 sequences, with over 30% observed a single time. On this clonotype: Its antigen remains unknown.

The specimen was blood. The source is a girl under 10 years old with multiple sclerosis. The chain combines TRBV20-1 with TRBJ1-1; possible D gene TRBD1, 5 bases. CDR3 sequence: CSALRGSSGTEAFF. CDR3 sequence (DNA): TGCAGTGCACTTCGGGGCAGTAGCGGCACTGAAGCTTTCTTT.